The next 15 T cell receptor beta chains were all read from a single sample in a study of memory CD4+ T cells and cytomegalovirus serostatus (dated by TCRdb to the late 2010s). Single viable CD3+CD4+CD8-CD45RO+ cells were sorted as memory CD4+ T cells on a FACSAria II. Receptors were amplified or captured by the immunoSEQ multiplex PCR assay. TCRdb stores this immuneACCESS table with in-frame sequences only. Part of the clones is absent; in the studies checked, under half of the shortfall reflects unresolved V genes, and no reason is known for the rest. The sample includes around 50,000 clones, with 60% to 80% observed a single time. Jointly, the top ten make up roughly 1.2% of the sample. What was sequenced was memory CD4+ T cells from blood. The receptors derive from an adult in good health and CMV-seropositive.

The genes are TRBV11-2 and TRBJ1-2, with D uncertain. Trimming removed 1 base from V and 0 bases from J, with 12 bases in between. The CDR3 consists of 16 residues. Germline V CDR1 and CDR2: SGHAT, FQNNGV. The CDR3 sequence: CASSLGMERANYGYTF. The CDR3 DNA sequence: TGTGCCAGCAGCTTAGGAATGGAGAGAGCTAACTATGGCTACACCTTC.

This clone was recorded a few times. J is TRBJ1-3 and V is TRBV5-1; D may be TRBD1 (5 bases). The CDR3 sequence is 15 residues long. Trimming shortened V by 3 bases and J by 0 bases, and 10 bases separated the two germline ends. Germline V gene lookup returns CDR1 SGHRS and CDR2 YFSETQ. CDR3 nucleotides: TGCGCCAGCAGCTCAGGACAAGACTCTGGAAACACCATATATTTT. Its protein is CASSSGQDSGNTIYF.

This chain connects TRBV29-1 to TRBJ2-1, with TRBD2 matching 10 bases. The trim removed 3 bases at V and 8 bases at J, leaving 7 bases unmatched. The CDR3 is made up of 14 amino acids. CDR1 SQVTM and CDR2 ANQGSEA come from the germline V gene. Here the CDR3 DNA reads TGCAGCGTTGATGCTAGCGGGGGCAGGGATGAGCAGTTCTTC. It encodes CSVDASGGRDEQFF.

This clone was seen a few times. This sequence joins TRBV19 and TRBJ2-3; 8 bases are a match to TRBD2. The V segment lost 6 bases and the J segment 0 bases; nucleotides outside the gene matches: 5. CDR3 length: 15 amino acids. The V gene's germline CDR1 is LNHDA and CDR2 SQIVND (reference sequence). CDR3 DNA sequence: TGTGCCAGTAGACAACTAGCGGCGAGCACAGATACGCAGTATTTT. Translated, it gives CASRQLAASTDTQYF.

The chain joins TRBV25-1 to TRBJ1-3; D is undetermined. The CDR3 is made up of 15 amino acids. The germline V gene encodes CDR1 MGHDK and CDR2 SYGVNS. Trimming removed 1 base at V and 0 bases at J, with 7 bases between. This chain's CDR3 is CASSEFGSSGNTIYF. In nucleotides, the CDR3 is TGTGCCAGCAGTGAATTTGGCAGCTCTGGAAACACCATATATTTT.

The V gene is TRBV29-1, the J gene TRBJ2-5, with 12 bases that match TRBD2. Germline CDR1 and CDR2: SQVTM and ANQGSEA. This CDR3 comprises 13 residues. V lost 5 bases and J lost 6; bases outside the gene matches: 4. DNA of the CDR3: TGCAGCGTTCGGACTAGCGGGGAAAAGACCCAGTACTTC. As protein: CSVRTSGEKTQYF.

The CDR3 DNA reads TGTGCCAGCAGCTTAGGTGGGGGGAACACTGAAGCTTTCTTT. Translating it yields CASSLGGGNTEAFF. This chain uses TRBV5-4 with TRBJ1-1, with D perhaps TRBD1 (5 bases). This CDR3 comprises 14 residues. Germline V CDR1 and CDR2: SGHNT, YYREEE (reference sequence). V was pared by 2 bases and J by 1 base, with 9 bases between.

V gene TRBV14 combines with J gene TRBJ2-3, with D hard to call. V dropped 0 bases and J dropped 1 base, with 5 bases sitting between them. The CDR3 spans 14 residues. Germline CDR1 is SGHDN and CDR2 is FVKESK. The CDR3 sequence is CASSQDPGTDTQYF. The CDR3 bases are TGTGCCAGCAGCCAAGACCCAGGCACAGATACGCAGTATTTT. The entire variable domain, with the rest obtained from reference TRBV14 and TRBJ2-3, is as follows: EAGVTQFPSHSVIEKGQTVTLRCDPISGHDNLYWYRRVMGKEIKFLLHFVKESKQDESGMPNNRFLAERTGGTYSTLKVQPAELEDSGVYFCASSQDPGTDTQYFGPGTRLTVL.

Regarding this clone: Mismatch with germline at one junction end may stem from a read error. The chain joins TRBV7-7 to TRBJ1-5, with TRBD1 matching over 12 bases. CDR1 and CDR2 (germline): SSHAT, FNYEAQ (reference sequence). This CDR3 spans 20 amino acids. Here the CDR3 DNA reads TGTGCTAGCAGCTGCTCCCGGGACAGGGGGCGGGAAGCAACGGGTCAGCCCCAGCATTTT. Amino acid sequence: CASSCSRDRGREATGQPQHF.

The V call is TRBV4-2, the J call TRBJ1-1; unclear D gene. This CDR3 spans 14 amino acids. Germline V gene lookup returns CDR1 LGHNA and CDR2 YNFKEQ. The V end lost 0 bases, the J end lost 0 bases, and 5 bases lay between the germline ends. CDR3 coding DNA: TGTGCCAGCAGCCAAGATGCCATGAACACTGAAGCTTTCTTT. Translation gives CASSQDAMNTEAFF.

This sequence joins TRBV7-8 and TRBJ2-1, with D perhaps matching TRBD1 (6 bases). The V end was cut by 4 bases, the J end by 0 bases, with 13 bases between. This CDR3 is built from 16 residues. CDR1 is SGHVS, CDR2 FQNEAQ, per germline. The CDR3 region is CASSYRRTVSYNEQFF. CDR3 nucleotide sequence: TGTGCCAGCAGCTACCGTCGGACAGTCTCCTACAATGAGCAGTTCTTC.

Written as DNA, the CDR3 is TGCGCCAGCAGCCAAGATGCGGCGCCTGGAGGAGACATTCAGTACTTC. Translated: CASSQDAAPGGDIQYF. The J gene is TRBJ2-4, the V gene TRBV4-3, with D possibly matching TRBD2 (5 bases). The CDR3 has 16 residues. Trimming left V 0 bases short and J 8 bases short, with 17 bases between. Germline CDR1 LGHNA, CDR2 YSLEER.

The CDR3 here is CSVNKGQGDTEAFF. The CDR3, as DNA: TGCAGCGTTAATAAGGGGCAGGGGGATACTGAAGCTTTCTTT. The chain couples TRBV29-1 to TRBJ1-1, with TRBD1 matching 7 bases. After removal of 5 bases from V and 5 bases from J, the junction contained 11 bases not matched to a gene. CDR1 and CDR2 (germline): SQVTM, ANQGSEA. The CDR3 has 14 residues.

This clone was detected a few times. The chain employs TRBV15 and TRBJ2-5, with D possibly matching TRBD1 (6 bases). Trimming removed 5 bases from V and 4 bases from J, with 14 bases in between. The CDR3 is 14 residues long. Germline CDR1 LNHNV, CDR2 YYDKDF (reference sequence). The CDR3 DNA is TGTGCCACCAGCCTCTTGACAGGTGGAGAGACCCAGTACTTC. It is translated as CATSLLTGGETQYF.

V is TRBV7-2 and J is TRBJ2-1; 15 nucleotides match TRBD2. The V and J ends lost 5 bases and 2 bases, in that order; junction bases with no gene match: 1. This CDR3 has 16 residues. From germline, CDR1 is SGHTA and CDR2 FQGNSA. This chain's CDR3 is CASSRTSGGAYNEQFF. CDR3 in DNA: TGTGCCAGCAGCCGGACTAGCGGGGGGGCCTACAATGAGCAGTTCTTC. Filled out from reference TRBV7-2 and TRBJ2-1, the complete variable domain reads GAGVSQSPSNKVTEKGKDVELRCDPISGHTALYWYRQSLGQGLEFLIYFQGNSAPDKSGLPSDRFSAERTGGSVSTLTIQRTQQEDSAVYLCASSRTSGGAYNEQFFGPGTRLTVL.